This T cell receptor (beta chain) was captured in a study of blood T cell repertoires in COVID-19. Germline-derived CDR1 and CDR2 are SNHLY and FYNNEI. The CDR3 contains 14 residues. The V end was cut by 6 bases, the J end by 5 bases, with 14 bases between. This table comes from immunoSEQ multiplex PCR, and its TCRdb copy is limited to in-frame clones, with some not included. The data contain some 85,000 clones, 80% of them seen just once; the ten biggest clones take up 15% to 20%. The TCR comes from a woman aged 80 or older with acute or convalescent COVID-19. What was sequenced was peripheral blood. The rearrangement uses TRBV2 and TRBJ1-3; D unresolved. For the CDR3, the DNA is TGTGCCAGCAGGCTAACAGCACATCGAAACACCATATATTTT. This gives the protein CASRLTAHRNTIYF.